The next 9 T cell receptor beta chains were all read from a single sample in a study of regulatory dendritic cells for organ transplantation. Some clones are missing from TCRdb's copy, which holds only in-frame ones; the method was immunoSEQ multiplex PCR. The table includes around 19,000 clones, roughly 85% detected once. The antigens these receptors bind are not known. Allogeneic regulatory or mature dendritic cells were co-cultured for 5 days with CFSE-labeled sorted T cells at 1:10. The material sequenced was naive CD4+ T cells from blood cultured with regulatory dendritic cells. This sample's subset: CD45RA+ naive T cells. These receptors were collected from a human donor in good health.

V and J are TRBV18 and TRBJ1-2, with D unresolved. Germline V gene data show CDR1 as KGHSH and CDR2 as LQKENI. V was cut by 0 bases and J by 8 bases, with 7 bases left in between. CDR3 length equals 12 residues. In DNA, the CDR3 is TGTGCCAGCTCACCACCGGAGAGCGGCTACACCTTC. Translated, it gives CASSPPESGYTF. Looking up the rest from reference TRBV18 and TRBJ1-2 gives the full variable domain: NAGVMQNPRHLVRRRGQEARLRCSPMKGHSHVYWYRQLPEEGLKFMVYLQKENIIDESGMPKERFSAEFPKEGPSILRIQQVVRGDSAAYFCASSPPESGYTFGSGTRLTVV.

J is TRBJ2-2 and V is TRBV11-2; TRBD2 matches 8 bases. The CDR3 runs 16 residues. The V segment lost 8 bases and the J segment 8 bases; nucleotides outside the gene matches: 16. Germline lookup yields CDR1 SGHAT and CDR2 FQNNGV. The DNA for the CDR3 is TGTGCCAGCTCCTTTCCGGGGGGGCCGAGGGGAGGGGAGCTGTTTTTT. Amino acids: CASSFPGGPRGGELFF.

This clone appeared a single time. The junction departs from germline at one end; a sequencing error may be responsible. V usage is TRBV29-1 and J usage is TRBJ1-2; 8 bases agree with TRBD1. CDR1 SQVTM and CDR2 ANQGSEA come from the germline V gene. The CDR3 is made up of 14 amino acids. The CDR3 reads CSVTLLGTGYGYTF. CDR3 coding DNA: TGCAGCGTAACTCTTTTAGGGACAGGTTATGGTTACACCTTC.

As concerns this clone: Sequence at one end of the junction differs from germline and may be a read error. The chain joins TRBV9 to TRBJ2-7, with D perhaps given as TRBD1 or TRBD2 (5 bases each). Germline CDR1 reads SGDLS; CDR2 reads YYNGEE. The CDR3 has 11 amino acids. The CDR3 DNA is TGTGCCAGCAGCGTAGTGAGGGGTTGGACCTTC. The encoded protein is CASSVVRGWTF.

This chain joins TRBV29-1 and TRBJ1-1; the D gene is possibly TRBD1 (5 bases). The CDR3 is 12 residues long. The V end lost 7 bases, the J end lost 4 bases, and 13 bases lay between the germline ends. Germline loops: CDR1 SQVTM, CDR2 ANQGSEA. Here the CDR3 DNA reads TGCAGCGGTACTTGGGGCAGCACTGAAGCTTTCTTT. Its translation: CSGTWGSTEAFF.

CDR3 bases: TGTGCCAGTAGTCCACCGGGACTAGCGGGAGGACAAGAGACCCAGTACTTC. This codes for CASSPPGLAGGQETQYF. J is TRBJ2-5 and V is TRBV19, with 15 bases lining up with TRBD2. CDR1 is LNHDA, CDR2 SQIVND, per germline (reference sequence). With V trimmed by 5 bases and J by 2 bases, 6 bases remained unmatched. This CDR3 comprises 17 residues. The whole variable domain, filled in from reference TRBV19 and TRBJ2-5, reads DGGITQSPKYLFRKEGQNVTLSCEQNLNHDAMYWYRQDPGQGLRLIYYSQIVNDFQKGDIAEGYSVSREKKESFPLTVTSAQKNPTAFYLCASSPPGLAGGQETQYFGPGTRLLVL.

V and J are TRBV5-4 and TRBJ1-1; 7 nucleotides agree with TRBD1. J was trimmed by 7 bases and V by 2 bases; bases with no gene match: 2. CDR1 is SGHNT and CDR2 is YYREEE in the germline V gene (reference sequence). This CDR3 contains 12 residues. The CDR3 spells CASSFGTVEAFF. The CDR3 DNA reads TGTGCCAGCAGCTTCGGGACAGTTGAAGCTTTCTTT.

J is TRBJ2-1 and V is TRBV19; D tentatively fits TRBD1 or TRBD2 (5 bases each). The CDR3 consists of 16 residues. CDR1 is LNHDA, CDR2 SQIVND, per germline (reference sequence). V was pared by 6 bases and J by 1 base, with 16 bases between. CDR3 residues: CASSLGRRGSYNEQFF. Written as DNA, the CDR3 is TGTGCCAGTAGCCTGGGACGGCGTGGGTCCTACAATGAGCAGTTCTTC.

The V and J genes are TRBV6-5 and TRBJ2-2, with TRBD2 matching 8 bases. CDR1 is MNHEY, CDR2 SVGAGI, per germline. V was pared by 11 bases and J by 4 bases, with 6 bases of the junction left unmatched. This CDR3 has 13 amino acids. The DNA for the CDR3 is TGTGCCGCGGGGGGCGTCGGCACCGGGGAGCTGTTTTTT. This sequence encodes CAAGGVGTGELFF.